Listed below are T cell receptor beta chains from one sample, sequenced in a study of blood T cell repertoires in COVID-19. Measured with immunoSEQ multiplex PCR; TCRdb has only the in-frame clones, and not every one. The sample has 300,000 to 500,000 clones, roughly 90% seen once. Sequencing input: PBMCs or T cells enriched from blood (not recorded which). Receptors originate from a woman aged 30 to 39 with acute COVID-19. Each CDR3 is given with its conserved first and last residue. D genes are given only for firm matches. The size field is filled for only some rows; it gives once, few, many or a size class.

D: .
J: TRBJ2-7
size: .
V: TRBV9
CDR3: CASSVAGQLGSEQYF
DNA: TGTGCCAGCAGCGTAGCAGGACAGCTGGGCTCCGAGCAGTACTTC

D: .
J: TRBJ1-3
size: .
V: TRBV4-2
CDR3: CASTKEAYGNTIYF
DNA: TGTGCCAGTACAAAGGAGGCCTATGGAAACACCATATATTTT

D: TRBD2
J: TRBJ2-2
size: once
V: TRBV6-4
CDR3: CASSDSTSGDTGELFF
DNA: TGTGCCAGCAGTGACTCGACTAGCGGGGACACCGGGGAGCTGTTTTTT

D: TRBD1
J: TRBJ2-2
size: .
V: TRBV5-1
CDR3: CASSLGQGAQDTGELFF
DNA: TGCGCCAGCAGTCTGGGACAGGGGGCTCAGGACACCGGGGAGCTGTTTTTT

D: .
J: TRBJ1-3
size: .
V: TRBV6-5
CDR3: CASRQVGNTIYF
DNA: TGTGCCAGCAGACAAGTCGGAAACACCATATATTTT

D: TRBD1
J: TRBJ1-4
size: .
V: TRBV10-3
CDR3: CAIRGQGGTNEKLFF
DNA: TGTGCCATCAGAGGACAGGGGGGAACTAATGAAAAACTGTTTTTT

D: TRBD2
J: TRBJ2-2
size: .
V: TRBV29-1
CDR3: CSVEDLAGGGNTGELFF
DNA: TGCAGCGTTGAAGATCTAGCGGGGGGCGGGAACACCGGGGAGCTGTTTTTT

D: .
J: TRBJ1-1
size: .
V: TRBV6-6
CDR3: CACEGFSTEAFF
DNA: TGTGCCTGCGAGGGTTTTTCCACTGAAGCTTTCTTT

D: .
J: TRBJ2-7
size: .
V: TRBV4-1
CDR3: CASSQDHREYSYEQYF
DNA: TGCGCCAGCAGCCAAGACCACCGGGAATACTCCTACGAGCAGTACTTC

D: TRBD2
J: TRBJ2-7
size: .
V: TRBV7-2
CDR3: CASSPERGDSYEQYF
DNA: TGTGCCAGCAGCCCAGAGCGGGGGGACTCCTACGAGCAGTACTTC

D: .
J: TRBJ1-4
size: .
V: TRBV2
CDR3: CASERGGSTNEKLFF
DNA: TGTGCCAGTGAGAGGGGGGGATCGACTAATGAAAAACTGTTTTTT

D: TRBD2
J: TRBJ2-3
size: .
V: TRBV7-2
CDR3: CASSPSGAGGGDTQYF
DNA: TGTGCCAGCAGCCCCTCCGGAGCGGGGGGCGGGGATACGCAGTATTTT

D: TRBD1
J: TRBJ2-3
size: .
V: TRBV24-1
CDR3: CATSVLGTGTPQYF
DNA: TGTGCCACCAGTGTTCTGGGGACAGGGACTCCGCAGTATTTT

D: .
J: TRBJ1-5
size: .
V: TRBV2
CDR3: CASRDSVIRAPQHF
DNA: TGTGCCAGCAGAGATTCAGTGATCAGGGCGCCCCAGCATTTT

D: .
J: TRBJ2-5
size: .
V: TRBV20-1
CDR3: CSASFVETQYF
DNA: TGCAGTGCTAGTTTCGTCGAGACCCAGTACTTC

D: .
J: TRBJ1-5
size: .
V: TRBV30
CDR3: CAWSVQISNQPQHF
DNA: TGTGCCTGGAGTGTACAAATTAGCAATCAGCCCCAGCATTTT